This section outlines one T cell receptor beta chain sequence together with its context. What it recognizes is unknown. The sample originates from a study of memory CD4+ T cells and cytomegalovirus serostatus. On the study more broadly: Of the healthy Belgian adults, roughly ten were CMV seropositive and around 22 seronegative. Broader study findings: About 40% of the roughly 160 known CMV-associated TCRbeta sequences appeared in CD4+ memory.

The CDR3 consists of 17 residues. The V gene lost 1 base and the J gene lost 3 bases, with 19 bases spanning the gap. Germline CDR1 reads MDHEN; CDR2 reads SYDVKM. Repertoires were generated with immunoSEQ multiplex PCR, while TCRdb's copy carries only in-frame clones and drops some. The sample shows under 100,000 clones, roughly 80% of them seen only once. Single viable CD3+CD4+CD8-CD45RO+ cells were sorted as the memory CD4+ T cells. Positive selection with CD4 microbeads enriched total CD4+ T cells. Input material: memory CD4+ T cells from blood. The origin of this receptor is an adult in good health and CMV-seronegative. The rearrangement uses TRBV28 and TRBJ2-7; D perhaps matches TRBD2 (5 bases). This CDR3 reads CASSLSHSGSYNYEQYF. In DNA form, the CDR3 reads TGTGCCAGCAGTTTATCGCACTCTGGGAGCTACAACTACGAGCAGTACTTC.